Given below is one TCR beta chain in context. Its antigen is not identified. V lost 2 bases, J lost 4 bases, and 9 bases stayed unmatched. CDR3 length equals 16 residues. Germline V gene lookup returns CDR1 SGHRS and CDR2 YFSETQ. This record comes from a study of cytomegalovirus exposure and HLA in healthy donors. About the study: Unique TCR beta sequences numbering approximately 100 million came from 150 million to 200 million T cells in an earlier analysis. General observations from the study: The likely origin of a cluster of highly shared sequence variants was a sequencing artifact. For most TCR sequences rarity was the rule, although some public TCRs occurred in many donors.

60 Vbeta and 13 Jbeta primers were used in PCR. Profiled with immunoSEQ multiplex PCR; TCRdb holds only in-frame clones, not every one. The sample records some 110,000 clones, more than 65% being singletons. The TCR sequence derives from a woman between 45 and 65 years old in good health and CMV-seropositive. The chain employs TRBV5-1 and TRBJ1-2; 9 nucleotides match TRBD1. Sequencing was done on a sample of PBMCs. The CDR3 here is CASSLGTGRSLYGYTF. DNA of the CDR3: TGCGCCAGCAGCTTAGGGACAGGGAGGAGTCTCTATGGCTACACCTTC.